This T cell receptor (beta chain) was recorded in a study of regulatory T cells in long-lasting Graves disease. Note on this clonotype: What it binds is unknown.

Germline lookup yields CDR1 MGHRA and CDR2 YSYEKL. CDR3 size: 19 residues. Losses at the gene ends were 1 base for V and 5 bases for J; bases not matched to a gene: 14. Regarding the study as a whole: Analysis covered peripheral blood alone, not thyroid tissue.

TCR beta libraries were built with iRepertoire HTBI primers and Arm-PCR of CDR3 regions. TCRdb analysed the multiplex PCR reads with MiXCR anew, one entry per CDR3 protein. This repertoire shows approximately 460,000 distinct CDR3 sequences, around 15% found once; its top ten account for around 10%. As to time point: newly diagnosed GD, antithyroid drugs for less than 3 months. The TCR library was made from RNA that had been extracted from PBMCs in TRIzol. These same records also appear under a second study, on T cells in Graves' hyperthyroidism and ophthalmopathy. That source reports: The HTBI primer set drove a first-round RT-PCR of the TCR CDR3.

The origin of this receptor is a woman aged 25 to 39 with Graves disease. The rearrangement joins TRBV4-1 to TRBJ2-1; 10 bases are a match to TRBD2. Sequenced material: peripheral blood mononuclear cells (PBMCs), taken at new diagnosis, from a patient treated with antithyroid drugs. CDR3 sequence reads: CASSQVLRSAGGPDNEQFF. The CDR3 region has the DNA TGCGCCAGCAGCCAAGTTCTCCGGTCAGCGGGAGGGCCAGACAATGAGCAGTTCTTC.